The 12 T cell receptor beta chains in this list originate from one sample, sequenced in a study of human T cells and chemical hapten exposure. In TCRdb, the RACE reads were re-called with MiXCR into one record per CDR3 protein. This table holds about 380,000 distinct CDR3 sequences, more than 4.5% found once. Indicated time point: pre-sensitization, week 0. The sample's treatment: therapeutic diphenylcyclopropenone sensitization with weekly scalp DPC. This sample comprised whole blood, obtained in connection with sensitization to the hapten diphenylcyclopropenone (DPC). Receptor source: a woman aged 45-65 years with alopecia areata. Some clones in this sample may be carry-over from other donors' samples.

This clonotype was observed at least ten times. The chain employs TRBV18 and TRBJ1-5; D ambiguous. Germline V gene sequence: CDR1 KGHSH, CDR2 LQKENI. This CDR3 is 14 amino acids long. Trimming took off 3 bases at V and 0 bases at J, with 6 bases between the two ends. The CDR3 loop reads CASSPDYSNQPQHF. DNA for the CDR3: TGTGCCAGCTCACCCGATTATAGCAATCAGCCCCAGCATTTT.

This clonotype was recorded a few times. J is TRBJ1-5 and V is TRBV20-1, with D unclear. The CDR3 is 14 amino acids. In germline, CDR1 is DFQATT, CDR2 SNEGSKA (reference sequence). V lost 1 base, J lost 0 bases, and 7 bases lay in between. The CDR3 here is CSARARYSNQPQHF. In DNA, the CDR3 is TGCAGTGCTAGAGCGAGGTATAGCAATCAGCCCCAGCATTTT.

This clonotype showed up just a few times. The gene calls are TRBV20-1 and TRBJ1-2; D is undetermined. The CDR3 spans 11 residues. Trimming cost V 1 base and J 3 bases, with 3 bases left between them. Germline loops: CDR1 DFQATT, CDR2 SNEGSKA (reference sequence). CDR3 residues: CSARGDYGYTF. The CDR3 DNA reads as TGCAGTGCTAGAGGGGACTATGGCTACACCTTC.

This clonotype was picked up many times. V and J are TRBV28 and TRBJ2-5; 9 bases map to TRBD2. The ends lost 1 base at V and 2 bases at J; junction bases unmatched: 2. CDR1 and CDR2 (germline): MDHEN, SYDVKM. The CDR3 contains 15 residues. Written as DNA, the CDR3 is TGTGCCAGCAGTTTATACGCGGGAGGGCAAGAGACCCAGTACTTC. Its translation is CASSLYAGGQETQYF. Full variable domain (rest looked up from reference TRBV28 and TRBJ2-5): DVKVTQSSRYLVKRTGEKVFLECVQDMDHENMFWYRQDPGLGLRLIYFSYDVKMKEKGDIPEGYSVSREKKERFSLILESASTNQTSMYLCASSLYAGGQETQYFGPGTRLLVL.

In its sample, this clonotype was seen many times. V is TRBV29-1 and J is TRBJ1-1, with TRBD1 identical over 7 bases. The CDR3 covers 13 residues. Germline CDR1 reads SQVTM; CDR2 reads ANQGSEA. With V trimmed by 3 bases and J by 5 bases, 6 bases remained unmatched. The chain's CDR3 is CSVDPGGRTEAFF. The DNA for the CDR3 is TGCAGCGTTGACCCAGGGGGGAGAACTGAAGCTTTCTTT.

The genes are TRBV20-1 and TRBJ2-1; 8 bases match TRBD2. V shed 4 bases and J 0 bases; nucleotides not matched to a gene: 8. The germline gives CDR1 DFQATT, CDR2 SNEGSKA (reference sequence). The CDR3 totals 16 residues. CDR3 sequence reads: CSATPLSGGSYNEQFF. The CDR3 DNA sequence: TGCAGTGCTACCCCCTTAAGCGGGGGCTCCTACAATGAGCAGTTCTTC.

The genes are TRBV20-1 and TRBJ1-4, with 8 bases identical to TRBD1. The CDR3 length is 15 residues. The germline V gene has CDR1 DFQATT and CDR2 SNEGSKA (reference sequence). The junction had 9 bases not matched to a gene; V was cut back by 1 base and J by 8 bases. CDR3 DNA sequence: TGCAGTGCTAGAGTTCCGGCCCGGGACAGGGAAAAACTGTTTTTT. Protein product: CSARVPARDREKLFF.

The table lists this clonotype with a few counts. The chain joins TRBV28 to TRBJ2-4; tentatively, D is TRBD1 (6 bases). The CDR3 extends over 14 amino acids. CDR1 and CDR2 (germline): MDHEN, SYDVKM. V lost 7 bases and J 2 bases, leaving 12 bases between the germline ends. CDR3 sequence reads: CASNIQGTKNIQYF. In nucleotides, the CDR3 is TGTGCCAGCAACATACAGGGTACCAAAAACATTCAGTACTTC.

The gene calls are TRBV5-1 and TRBJ2-7; 8 bases align to TRBD1. The CDR3 contains 15 residues. Unmatched junction bases numbered 8, after V lost 4 bases and J lost 2 bases. Germline V gene lookup returns CDR1 SGHRS and CDR2 YFSETQ. CDR3 loop: CASSASGGSPYEQYF. The CDR3 DNA reads as TGCGCCAGCAGCGCGTCAGGGGGCAGCCCCTACGAGCAGTACTTC.

Many counts were recorded for this clonotype. This chain uses TRBV4-3 with TRBJ2-3; the match to TRBD1 covers 10 bases. V lost 0 bases, J lost 5 bases, and 2 bases stayed unmatched. Germline V gene sequence: CDR1 LGHNA, CDR2 YSLEER. This CDR3 has 15 residues. In DNA, the CDR3 is TGCGCCAGCAGCCAAGATTGGACAGGGGGAGATACGCAGTATTTT. Its protein product is CASSQDWTGGDTQYF.

This clonotype was seen ten or more times. This rearrangement joins TRBV7-9 to TRBJ2-1, with TRBD2 identical over 9 bases. The CDR3 sequence is 13 residues long. J was trimmed by 5 bases and V by 7 bases; bases with no gene match: 3. The germline gives CDR1 SEHNR, CDR2 FQNEAQ (reference sequence). CDR3: CASNSGGHNEQFF. The DNA of the CDR3 is TGTGCCAGCAACAGCGGGGGGCACAATGAGCAGTTCTTC.

This clonotype was observed a few times. The chain uses TRBV4-1 and TRBJ1-2; TRBD1 is a possible D gene (6 bases). Trimming took 3 bases from V and 4 from J, leaving 9 bases between them. From germline, CDR1 is MGHRA and CDR2 YSYEKL. This CDR3 has 13 amino acids. Here the CDR3 reads CASSQDSLYGYTF. The DNA of the CDR3 is TGCGCCAGCAGCCAGGACAGCCTCTATGGCTACACCTTC.